The clone carrying this T cell receptor (beta chain) showed up just a few times. The antigen is unknown. The data were taken from a study of response to subunit inactivated influenza vaccine. From germline, CDR1 is SGHRS and CDR2 YFSETQ. This CDR3 has 14 amino acids. The V end lost 0 bases, the J end lost 3 bases, and 10 bases lay between the germline ends. TCRdb ran MiXCR on the RT-PCR reads and lists one entry per CDR3 protein. The sample has more than 700,000 distinct CDR3 sequences, about 20% seen once. Study findings and constraints: Seasonal influenza vaccination, on each occasion, was suggested by the authors to recruit few new T cells.

The input for sequencing was PBMCs from blood, taken more than 4 days after vaccination. The receptor was derived from a man aged 50-59 years who received an inactivated influenza vaccine. V usage is TRBV5-1 and J usage is TRBJ2-7; D gene unclear. The CDR3: CASSLGLGRYEQYF. For the CDR3, the DNA is TGCGCCAGCAGCTTGGGTCTTGGTCGCTACGAGCAGTACTTC.